Each of the 8 T cell receptor beta chains below was sequenced from the same sample in a study of T cells in Graves' hyperthyroidism and ophthalmopathy. Researchers amplified the TCR beta CDR3 regions from RNA transcripts. The TCR CDR3 first-round RT-PCR relied on the HTBI primer set. A single record per CDR3 protein comes from TCRdb applying MiXCR to the multiplex PCR reads. The data contain some 740,000 distinct CDR3 sequences, approximately 14% of them seen just once; the ten biggest clones take up roughly 10%. Input material: blood. These TCRs come from a woman aged 18-29 years with Graves' hyperthyroidism.

This clonotype was found many times. J is TRBJ1-1 and V is TRBV28; 9 bases match TRBD1. The CDR3 consists of 19 residues. Losses at the gene ends were 1 base for V and 4 bases for J; bases not matched to a gene: 16. The germline gives CDR1 MDHEN, CDR2 SYDVKM. The CDR3 reads CASSLSLSDRGRWGTEAFF. The CDR3 DNA reads as TGTGCCAGCAGTTTATCTCTTTCGGACAGGGGCCGGTGGGGCACTGAAGCTTTCTTT.

This clonotype was seen ten or more times. The rearrangement uses TRBV20-1 and TRBJ2-7; D remains ambiguous. CDR3 size: 15 residues. The V end was cut by 4 bases, the J end by 4 bases, with 20 bases between. Germline assignment: CDR1 DFQATT and CDR2 SNEGSKA (reference sequence). This chain's CDR3 is CSANSYSTGTYEQYF. CDR3 coding DNA: TGCAGTGCTAATTCTTACTCGACGGGTACATACGAGCAGTACTTC.

In this sample, this clonotype turned up a few times. The gene calls are TRBV29-1 and TRBJ2-1; D possibly uses TRBD1 or TRBD2 (5 bases each). The V gene lost 4 bases and the J gene lost 1 base, with 14 bases spanning the gap. The germline V gene has CDR1 SQVTM and CDR2 ANQGSEA. CDR3 length equals 15 residues. The CDR3 sequence is CSVGGANPSYNEQFF. In nucleotides, the CDR3 is TGCAGCGTTGGAGGGGCCAACCCTTCCTACAATGAGCAGTTCTTC.

The chain couples TRBV9 to TRBJ2-1; 8 nucleotides align to TRBD1. Germline V gives CDR1 SGDLS, CDR2 YYNGEE. Trimming took 4 bases from V and 4 from J; bases not matched to a gene: 7. The CDR3 loop spans 15 amino acids. The CDR3 DNA sequence: TGTGCCAGCAGCTCCCGGGACAGGCCGTACAATGAGCAGTTCTTC. It specifies CASSSRDRPYNEQFF. Combining the CDR3 with reference TRBV9 and TRBJ2-1 gives the whole variable domain DSGVTQTPKHLITATGQRVTLRCSPRSGDLSVYWYQQSLDQGLQFLIQYYNGEERAKGNILERFSAQQFPDLHSELNLSSLELGDSALYFCASSSRDRPYNEQFFGPGTRLTVL.

The rearrangement links TRBV3-1 to TRBJ2-7; D unresolved. With 1 base removed from V and 4 bases from J, the gap between germline ends came to 8 bases. CDR1 and CDR2 (germline): LGHDT, YNNKEL (reference sequence). The CDR3 runs to 13 residues. CDR3 nucleotides: TGTGCCAGCAGCCAAGCTCCCCATTACGAGCAGTACTTC. This translates into CASSQAPHYEQYF.

This clonotype occurred a few times. The rearrangement links TRBV9 to TRBJ2-3, with 12 bases matching TRBD2. There are 17 residues in the CDR3. V dropped 4 bases and J dropped 2; count of bases not matched to a gene: 8. In germline, CDR1 is SGDLS, CDR2 YYNGEE. As DNA, the CDR3 is TGTGCCAGCAGCACCTCCGGACTAGCGGGATCCACAGATACGCAGTATTTT. Protein product: CASSTSGLAGSTDTQYF.

This clonotype showed up many times. The chain is built from TRBV12-3 or TRBV12-4 and TRBJ2-3, with D possibly being TRBD2 (6 bases). This CDR3 is built from 13 residues. With 3 bases removed from V and 6 bases from J, the gap between germline ends came to 10 bases. CDR3 nucleotides: TGTGCCAGCAGTTTCCGGGGGAGGGATACGCAGTATTTT. Translation: CASSFRGRDTQYF.

This clonotype was recorded a few times. The chain is built from TRBV19 and TRBJ2-7; weak D call: TRBD2 (6 bases). This CDR3 comprises 12 residues. Trimming cost V 9 bases and J 6 bases, with 15 bases left between them. CDR1 and CDR2 (germline): LNHDA, SQIVND (reference sequence). CDR3 protein: CASRKRGSEQYF. For the CDR3, the DNA is TGTGCCAGCAGGAAACGGGGGTCCGAGCAGTACTTC. Using reference TRBV19 and TRBJ2-7 for the parts outside the CDR3, the full variable domain is DGGITQSPKYLFRKEGQNVTLSCEQNLNHDAMYWYRQDPGQGLRLIYYSQIVNDFQKGDIAEGYSVSREKKESFPLTVTSAQKNPTAFYLCASRKRGSEQYFGPGTRLTVT.